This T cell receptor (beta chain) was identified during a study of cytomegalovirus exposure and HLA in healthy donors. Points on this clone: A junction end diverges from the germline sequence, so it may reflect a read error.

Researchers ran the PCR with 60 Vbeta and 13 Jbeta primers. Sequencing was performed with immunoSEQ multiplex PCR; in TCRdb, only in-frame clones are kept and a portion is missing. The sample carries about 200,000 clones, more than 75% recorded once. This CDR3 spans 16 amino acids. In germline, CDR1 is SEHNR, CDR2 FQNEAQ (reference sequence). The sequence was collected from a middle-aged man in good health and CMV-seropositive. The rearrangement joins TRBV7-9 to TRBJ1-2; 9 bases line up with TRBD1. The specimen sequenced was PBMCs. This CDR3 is CSSSPRTGERNYGYTF. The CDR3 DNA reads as TGTTCCAGCAGCCCGAGGACAGGGGAGAGGAACTATGGCTACACCTTC.